The 23 T cell receptor beta chains in this list originate from one sample, sequenced in a study of STAT5B mutations in CD4+ large granular lymphocyte leukemia. TCRdb's table, derived via immunoSEQ multiplex PCR, lists solely in-frame clones and lacks some. The sample contains about 28,000 clones, about four fifths of which appear only once. Sample: CD4+ T cells from blood buffy coats. The receptors were gathered from a human donor in good health.

The chain uses TRBV6-5 and TRBJ2-7; the D gene could be TRBD1 or TRBD2 (5 bases each). The CDR3 extends over 12 amino acids. V was trimmed by 6 bases and J by 3 bases, leaving 9 bases between them. Per the germline V gene, CDR1 is MNHEY and CDR2 is SVGAGI. DNA of the CDR3: TGTGCCAGCAGAGGGGAGTTCTACGAGCAGTACTTC. The encoded protein is CASRGEFYEQYF.

V gene TRBV2 combines with J gene TRBJ2-5; TRBD1 matches 8 bases. This CDR3 is built from 14 residues. The V gene end was trimmed by 6 bases and the J gene end by 1 base; junction bases not matched to a gene: 4. Germline V gene lookup returns CDR1 SNHLY and CDR2 FYNNEI. The chain's CDR3 is CASRAGQGQETQYF. The CDR3 coding sequence is TGTGCCAGCAGGGCCGGACAGGGCCAAGAGACCCAGTACTTC.

This clone was found a few times. The V and J genes are TRBV7-2 and TRBJ2-1; no definite D call. Germline loops: CDR1 SGHTA, CDR2 FQGNSA. The CDR3 loop spans 13 amino acids. The V end lost 2 bases, the J end lost 6 bases, and 8 bases lay between the germline ends. Here the CDR3 reads CASSLNGANEQFF. CDR3 nucleotides: TGTGCCAGCAGCTTAAACGGAGCCAATGAGCAGTTCTTC.

The rearrangement joins TRBV19 to TRBJ2-1; D possibly matches TRBD1 or TRBD2 (6 bases each). The V and J ends lost 8 bases and 5 bases respectively, with 10 bases between them. The germline gives CDR1 LNHDA, CDR2 SQIVND (reference sequence). The CDR3 spans 12 residues. CDR3 region: CASGGRDNEQFF. Here the CDR3 DNA reads TGTGCCAGTGGGGGGCGGGACAATGAGCAGTTCTTC.

The chain carries TRBV9 and TRBJ2-7; D is uncertain. The V and J ends lost 4 bases and 5 bases respectively, with 13 bases between them. CDR1 SGDLS and CDR2 YYNGEE come from the germline V gene. The CDR3 is 13 amino acids. CDR3 DNA sequence: TGTGCCAGCAGCCGTAAAATTTGGGACGAGCAGTACTTC. Its protein product is CASSRKIWDEQYF.

This sequence joins TRBV28 and TRBJ2-2; D remains unclear. V lost 2 bases and J 0 bases, leaving 4 bases between the germline ends. The CDR3 sequence is 14 residues long. Germline-derived CDR1 and CDR2 are MDHEN and SYDVKM. CDR3 DNA: TGTGCCAGCAGTTTAAGACCGAACACCGGGGAGCTGTTTTTT. This translates into CASSLRPNTGELFF.

This clone showed up just a few times. In nucleotides, the CDR3 is TGTGCCAGTACCTCAAGAGATACGCAGTATTTT. Its protein is CASTSRDTQYF. This chain joins TRBV19 and TRBJ2-3, with no clear D. CDR1 and CDR2 (germline): LNHDA, SQIVND (reference sequence). The V gene lost 7 bases and the J gene lost 5 bases, with 7 bases spanning the gap. The CDR3 is 11 amino acids.

This clone was recorded only once. The chain employs TRBV5-6 and TRBJ2-7; 8 nucleotides match TRBD1. The germline V gene encodes CDR1 SGHDT and CDR2 YYEEEE. V lost 2 bases to trimming and J lost 2 bases; unmatched junction nucleotides: 15. The CDR3 runs to 18 residues. The CDR3 DNA reads TGTGCCAGCAGCTTTTTCTTTTCGCCCGGGACAGGAGCCTACGAGCAGTACTTC. It encodes CASSFFFSPGTGAYEQYF.

This chain connects TRBV30 to TRBJ1-1; 11 bases map to TRBD1. The trim removed 3 bases at V and 4 bases at J, leaving 10 bases unmatched. CDR1 and CDR2 from the germline V gene are GTSNPN and SVGIG (reference sequence). The CDR3 covers 16 residues. The CDR3 loop reads CAWSEGQGARGTEAFF. The CDR3 DNA sequence: TGTGCCTGGAGCGAAGGACAGGGGGCGCGGGGCACTGAAGCTTTCTTT.

This clone was observed a few times. This chain connects TRBV19 to TRBJ1-1; perhaps TRBD1 as D (5 bases). V lost 3 bases and J lost 6, with 17 bases in between. CDR1 is LNHDA, CDR2 SQIVND, per germline (reference sequence). The CDR3 is 15 residues long. The chain's CDR3 is CASSMWTSGASEAFF. In nucleotides, the CDR3 is TGTGCCAGTAGTATGTGGACATCCGGGGCGTCTGAAGCTTTCTTT.

CDR3 nucleotide sequence: TGTGCCAGCAGCCCTAGGCAGGGATTAACTAGCACAGATACGCAGTATTTT. This translates into CASSPRQGLTSTDTQYF. The chain uses TRBV7-6 and TRBJ2-3, with D possibly matching TRBD1 (5 bases). The CDR3 runs 17 residues. V gave up 5 bases and J gave up 0 bases, with 18 bases separating them. Per the germline V gene, CDR1 is SGHVS and CDR2 is FNYEAQ. The full variable domain, with the rest looked up from reference TRBV7-6 and TRBJ2-3, is GAGVSQSPRYKVTKRGQDVALRCDPISGHVSLYWYRQALGQGPEFLTYFNYEAQQDKSGLPNDRFSAERPEGSISTLTIQRTEQRDSAMYRCASSPRQGLTSTDTQYFGPGTRLTVL.

V gene TRBV18 combines with J gene TRBJ2-6; D possibly corresponds to TRBD1 (6 bases). The germline V gene encodes CDR1 KGHSH and CDR2 LQKENI. This CDR3 has 15 residues. The V gene lost 8 bases and the J gene lost 1 base, with 12 bases spanning the gap. CDR3 loop: CASQLGGSGANVLTF. The CDR3 coding sequence is TGTGCCAGCCAACTAGGGGGATCTGGGGCCAACGTCCTGACTTTC.

The J gene is TRBJ2-3, the V gene TRBV4-3, with 10 bases lining up with TRBD1. The J segment lost 4 bases and the V segment lost 4 bases, leaving 5 bases of the junction unmatched. CDR1 and CDR2 (germline): LGHNA, YSLEER. There are 15 residues in the CDR3. The CDR3 region has the DNA TGCGCCAGCAGCCGGGACAGGGGTACCCCAGATACGCAGTATTTT. Its translation: CASSRDRGTPDTQYF.

This rearrangement joins TRBV7-6 to TRBJ2-5; 9 bases fit TRBD1. Germline CDR1 is SGHVS and CDR2 is FNYEAQ. The V segment lost 3 bases and the J segment 5 bases; nucleotides outside the gene matches: 13. This CDR3 is built from 17 residues. CDR3 loop: CASSLSRLQGAWETQYF. CDR3 coding DNA: TGTGCCAGCAGCTTGTCCCGGCTACAGGGGGCATGGGAGACCCAGTACTTC.

In DNA form, the CDR3 reads TGTGCCAGCAGCTGGGGCTTAGCGGGAGGGTGGGAGCAGTTCTTC. This translates into CASSWGLAGGWEQFF. V gene TRBV5-5 combines with J gene TRBJ2-1; 11 nucleotides line up with TRBD2. Trimming at V came to 3 bases and at J to 10 bases, leaving 9 bases not matched to a gene. Germline V CDR1 and CDR2: SGHKS, YYEKEE (reference sequence). The CDR3 spans 15 residues.

The CDR3 loop reads CASRQNQETQYF. Here the CDR3 DNA reads TGCGCCAGCAGGCAGAACCAAGAGACCCAGTACTTC. This chain connects TRBV5-1 to TRBJ2-5; D is undetermined. Trimming stripped 5 bases from V and 0 bases from J, with 5 bases between. The germline V gene encodes CDR1 SGHRS and CDR2 YFSETQ. This CDR3 contains 12 residues.

This clone has only a few counts. The genes are TRBV2 and TRBJ1-4; D is possibly TRBD1 (5 bases). CDR3 length: 13 residues. Per the germline V gene, CDR1 is SNHLY and CDR2 is FYNNEI. With 7 bases removed from V and 3 bases from J, the gap between germline ends came to 9 bases. CDR3: CASKQGANEKLFF. DNA for the CDR3: TGTGCCAGCAAGCAGGGAGCTAATGAAAAACTGTTTTTT.

The rearrangement links TRBV11-2 to TRBJ2-4; no clear D gene. V lost 8 bases and J 0 bases, leaving 20 bases between the germline ends. The CDR3 contains 17 residues. In germline, CDR1 is SGHAT, CDR2 FQNNGV. The CDR3 bases are TGTGCCAGCTCTATTAGACCGCAGATCCTAGCCAAAAACATTCAGTACTTC. Translating it yields CASSIRPQILAKNIQYF.

J is TRBJ2-1 and V is TRBV11-2, with 10 bases aligning to TRBD2. Unmatched junction bases numbered 7, after V lost 3 bases and J lost 5 bases. The CDR3 is made up of 16 amino acids. Germline V gene sequence: CDR1 SGHAT, CDR2 FQNNGV. This chain's CDR3 is CASSFRAGGNDNEQFF. Here the CDR3 DNA reads TGTGCCAGCAGCTTTCGAGCGGGAGGGAATGACAATGAGCAGTTCTTC.

V and J are TRBV6-6 and TRBJ2-7; 7 nucleotides match TRBD1. The CDR3 covers 13 residues. Losses at the gene ends were 7 bases for V and 4 bases for J; bases not matched to a gene: 7. CDR1 and CDR2 (germline): MNHNY, SVGAGI (reference sequence). The CDR3 DNA reads as TGTGCCAGCAAGGGGACAGATATTTACGAGCAGTACTTC. Amino acids: CASKGTDIYEQYF.

This chain links TRBV7-2 with TRBJ2-2; tentatively, D is TRBD2 (6 bases). This CDR3 has 16 amino acids. Deletions cut 1 base from V and 4 bases from J, with 13 bases between. Germline CDR1 and CDR2: SGHTA and FQGNSA. The CDR3 DNA follows: TGTGCCAGCAGCTTAGGGTTCGGGAGCGCCACCGGGGAGCTGTTTTTT. Its translation is CASSLGFGSATGELFF.

The CDR3: CASSETNRPGGYEQYF. Written as DNA, the CDR3 is TGTGCCAGCAGCGAGACGAACCGTCCTGGGGGGTACGAGCAGTACTTC. V usage is TRBV28 and J usage is TRBJ2-7, with D perhaps TRBD2 (6 bases). Trimming removed 6 bases at V and 4 bases at J, with 22 bases between. This CDR3 is built from 16 residues. The germline V gene has CDR1 MDHEN and CDR2 SYDVKM.

The chain has TRBV18 and TRBJ1-2, with D perhaps matching TRBD1 (5 bases). CDR3 length: 14 residues. Trimming left V 2 bases short and J 4 bases short, with 11 bases between. Germline V gene sequence: CDR1 KGHSH, CDR2 LQKENI. CDR3 sequence: CASSPDSPIYGYTF. CDR3 sequence (DNA): TGTGCCAGCTCACCAGACAGCCCCATCTATGGCTACACCTTC. Full variable domain (rest looked up from reference TRBV18 and TRBJ1-2): NAGVMQNPRHLVRRRGQEARLRCSPMKGHSHVYWYRQLPEEGLKFMVYLQKENIIDESGMPKERFSAEFPKEGPSILRIQQVVRGDSAAYFCASSPDSPIYGYTFGSGTRLTVV.